Included here is one T cell receptor beta chain sequence, with context. Seattle's enrolled individuals joined amid active infection and were then monitored longitudinally. This sample stems from a study of blood T cell repertoires in COVID-19. Using immunoSEQ multiplex PCR, the repertoire was profiled, and TCRdb retains in-frame clones only, with some absent. The table shows approximately 330,000 clones, with roughly 87% occurring only once. The V and J ends lost 0 bases and 4 bases, in that order; junction bases with no gene match: 9. This CDR3 has 16 amino acids. Germline V gives CDR1 MNHEY, CDR2 SVGAGI.

This clonotype was obtained from a man aged 25-45 years with COVID-19, enrolled during active disease. What was sequenced was peripheral blood. The V gene is TRBV6-5, the J gene TRBJ2-7; the match to TRBD1 covers 7 bases. The CDR3 sequence is CASSYSVGQTRYEQYF. The CDR3 coding sequence is TGTGCCAGCAGTTACTCGGTGGGACAGACCCGTTACGAGCAGTACTTC.